Listed below are T cell receptor beta chains from one sample, sequenced in a study of blood T cell repertoires in COVID-19. Data came from immunoSEQ multiplex PCR; TCRdb stores just in-frame clones and leaves some out. The sample has about 190,000 clones, just under 85% seen once. The material sequenced was peripheral blood. The receptors come from a woman between 65 and 79 years old with active or convalescent COVID-19. The CDR3 runs from the conserved cysteine through the conserved F or W. The order of the fields is clone size, V gene, D gene, J gene, CDR3 protein, CDR3 DNA. The D gene is left open where the match is weak. Only some rows state a clone size, as once, few, many or a class for expanded clones.

>-|TRBV18|TRBD1|TRBJ2-5
CASSRDQTGEETQYF
TGTGCCAGCTCACGGGACCAGACAGGGGAAGAGACCCAGTACTTC
>-|TRBV19|TRBD2|TRBJ2-1
CASSKSNPGLAGGPNNEQFF
TGTGCCAGTAGCAAATCGAATCCGGGACTAGCGGGAGGGCCCAACAATGAGCAGTTCTTC
>-|TRBV11-2|-|TRBJ2-5
CASSSQGLQETQYF
TGTGCCAGCAGCTCCCAGGGGTTGCAAGAGACCCAGTACTTC
>-|TRBV2|-|TRBJ2-1
CASSVTSEFFF
TGTGCCAGCAGTGTGACTAGTGAGTTTTTCTTC
>-|TRBV7-8|TRBD1|TRBJ1-5
CASSFRRTLGTGGRQPQHF
TGTGCCAGCAGCTTCCGAAGAACGCTCGGGACAGGGGGTCGTCAGCCCCAGCATTTT
>-|TRBV5-1|TRBD1|TRBJ2-1
CASSAGVGQGRRGEQFF
TGCGCCAGCAGCGCGGGCGTGGGACAGGGCCGGAGAGGAGAGCAGTTCTTC
>-|TRBV11-2|TRBD1|TRBJ1-2
CASSSVTGWNYGYTF
TGTGCCAGCAGCTCTGTGACAGGGTGGAACTATGGCTACACCTTC
>-|TRBV5-4|TRBD1|TRBJ2-7
CASSLDRAYEQYF
TGTGCCAGCAGCCTGGACAGGGCCTACGAGCAGTACTTC
>-|TRBV6-5|-|TRBJ1-4
CASRSTGYKEKLFF
TGTGCCAGCAGGTCGACAGGCTATAAGGAAAAACTGTTTTTT
>-|TRBV11-2|-|TRBJ2-7
CASSSATVYEQYF
TGTGCCAGCAGCTCGGCGACAGTCTACGAGCAGTACTTC
>-|TRBV3-1/TRBV3-2|-|TRBJ2-5
CASSQRGTEGPYQETQYF
TGTGCCAGCAGCCAACGGGGGACGGAAGGACCGTACCAAGAGACCCAGTACTTC
>-|TRBV11-2|-|TRBJ1-2
CASSLDIGVWYGYTF
TGTGCCAGCAGCTTAGATATCGGGGTTTGGTACGGCTACACCTTC
>-|TRBV2|-|TRBJ1-1
CASKVAGAEAFF
TGTGCCAGCAAGGTTGCGGGCGCTGAAGCTTTCTTT
>-|TRBV7-9|TRBD2|TRBJ2-1
CASSFGRTSGSKQFF
TGTGCCAGCAGCTTTGGAAGGACTAGCGGGAGTAAGCAGTTCTTC
>once|TRBV6-5|TRBD1|TRBJ2-2
CASTKQGAVSGELFF
TGTGCCAGCACGAAACAGGGGGCAGTGTCCGGGGAGCTGTTTTTT
>-|TRBV18|-|TRBJ2-5
CASSPSVRETQYF
TGTGCCAGCTCGCCTAGTGTTCGGGAGACCCAGTACTTC
>-|TRBV29-1|-|TRBJ2-3
CSVEGPAGTQYF
TGCAGCGTTGAGGGCCCTGCGGGTACGCAGTATTTT
>-|TRBV6-1|TRBD1|TRBJ1-5
CASSGGTGPFSNQPQHF
TGTGCCAGCAGTGGGGGGACAGGGCCTTTTAGCAATCAGCCCCAGCATTTT
>-|TRBV5-4|TRBD2|TRBJ2-1
CASSPRTSGNEQFF
TGTGCCAGCAGCCCCCGGACTAGCGGCAATGAGCAGTTCTTC
>-|TRBV7-3|TRBD2|TRBJ2-2
CASSRGLGNTGELFF
TGTGCCAGCAGCCGCGGACTAGGGAACACCGGGGAGCTGTTTTTT
>-|TRBV19|TRBD1|TRBJ2-2
CASSPYRGTTGELFF
TGTGCCAGTAGTCCTTACAGGGGGACCACCGGGGAGCTGTTTTTT
>-|TRBV28|-|TRBJ2-7
CASSTPGEGSYEQYF
TGTGCCAGCAGTACCCCAGGAGAGGGCTCCTACGAGCAGTACTTC
>once|TRBV6-5|TRBD1|TRBJ1-1
CASIQTGLMNTEAFF
TGTGCCAGCATTCAGACAGGGCTTATGAACACTGAAGCTTTCTTT
>-|TRBV19|-|TRBJ2-1
CASSSSTYNEQFF
TGTGCCAGTAGCTCTTCCACATACAATGAGCAGTTCTTC
>-|TRBV7-8|-|TRBJ2-1
CASSFLFRDQFF
TGTGCCAGCAGCTTCCTATTCCGGGATCAGTTCTTC
>-|TRBV5-1|TRBD1|TRBJ1-6
CASSPGQGREYNSPLHF
TGCGCCAGCAGCCCGGGACAGGGAAGGGAGTATAATTCACCCCTCCACTTT
>-|TRBV9|-|TRBJ1-1
CASSVGGRGNTEAFF
TGTGCCAGCAGCGTAGGTGGCAGGGGGAACACTGAAGCTTTCTTT
>once|TRBV2|-|TRBJ1-2
CASHYPSHYGYTF
TGTGCCAGCCACTATCCTTCTCACTATGGCTACACCTTC
>once|TRBV7-9|-|TRBJ2-1
CASSLTGDEQFF
TGTGCCAGCAGCTTAACAGGCGATGAGCAGTTCTTC
>-|TRBV14|TRBD1|TRBJ1-2
CASSPGGFYGYTF
TGTGCCAGCAGCCCAGGGGGCTTCTATGGCTACACCTTC
>-|TRBV6-1|-|TRBJ1-2
CASSEEEGDGYTF
TGTGCCAGCAGTGAAGAAGAGGGGGATGGCTACACCTTC
>-|TRBV6-6|TRBD1|TRBJ1-2
CAIATGGFAGYTF
TGTGCCATCGCAACAGGGGGCTTTGCTGGCTACACCTTC
>once|TRBV5-6|TRBD2|TRBJ2-3
CASSLGAGGRTDTQYF
TGTGCCAGCAGCTTGGGGGCGGGAGGACGGACAGATACGCAGTATTTT
>-|TRBV9|-|TRBJ1-1
CASSATGVKTEAFF
TGTGCCAGCAGCGCAACAGGAGTTAAGACTGAAGCTTTCTTT
>-|TRBV5-5|TRBD1|TRBJ1-1
CASSLPLQGATEAFF
TGTGCCAGCAGCTTACCTTTACAGGGGGCCACTGAAGCTTTCTTT
>-|TRBV7-2|-|TRBJ1-6
CASRRRRTEDSPLHF
TGTGCCAGCCGCCGGCGAAGGACAGAGGATTCACCCCTCCACTTT
>once|TRBV7-9|-|TRBJ2-2
CASRSGTSNTGELFF
TGTGCCAGCAGGAGTGGGACTTCGAACACCGGGGAGCTGTTTTTT
>-|TRBV2|-|TRBJ2-1
CASSAKGSAYNEQFF
TGTGCCAGCAGTGCTAAAGGTAGCGCCTACAATGAGCAGTTCTTC
>-|TRBV19|TRBD2|TRBJ2-3
CASSAGGDTQYF
TGTGCCAGTAGTGCGGGGGGAGATACGCAGTATTTT
>-|TRBV29-1|-|TRBJ2-7
CSVEVTGHSYEQYF
TGCAGCGTTGAAGTAACAGGTCACTCCTACGAGCAGTACTTC
>-|TRBV15|-|TRBJ1-2
CATSRGGGLYGYTF
TGTGCCACCAGCAGAGGAGGCGGGCTATATGGCTACACCTTC
>-|TRBV7-9|TRBD2|TRBJ2-7
CASSQIGASGSYEQYF
TGTGCCAGCAGCCAAATTGGAGCTAGCGGGTCCTACGAGCAGTACTTC
>-|TRBV24-1|TRBD2|TRBJ2-1
CATSDFGLAGGPSYNEQFF
TGTGCCACCAGTGATTTCGGACTAGCGGGAGGGCCCTCCTACAATGAGCAGTTCTTC
>-|TRBV3-1/TRBV3-2|TRBD1|TRBJ2-1
CASSQAARGRSSYNEQFF
TGTGCCAGCAGCCAAGCCGCAAGGGGGCGGAGCTCCTACAATGAGCAGTTCTTC